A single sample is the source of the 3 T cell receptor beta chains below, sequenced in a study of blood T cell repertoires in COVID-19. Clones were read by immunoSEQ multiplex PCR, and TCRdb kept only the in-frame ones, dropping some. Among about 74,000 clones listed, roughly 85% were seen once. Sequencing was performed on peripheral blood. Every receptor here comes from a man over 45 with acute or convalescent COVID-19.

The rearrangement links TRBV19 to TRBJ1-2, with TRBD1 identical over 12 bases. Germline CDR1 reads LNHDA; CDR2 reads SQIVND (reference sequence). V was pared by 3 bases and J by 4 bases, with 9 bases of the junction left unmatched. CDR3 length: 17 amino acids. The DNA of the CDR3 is TGTGCCAGTAGTATCCGGGACAGGGGGCTGTCTGGCTATGGCTACACCTTC. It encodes CASSIRDRGLSGYGYTF. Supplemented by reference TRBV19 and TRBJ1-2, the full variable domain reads DGGITQSPKYLFRKEGQNVTLSCEQNLNHDAMYWYRQDPGQGLRLIYYSQIVNDFQKGDIAEGYSVSREKKESFPLTVTSAQKNPTAFYLCASSIRDRGLSGYGYTFGSGTRLTVV.

CDR3 DNA sequence: TGTGCCAGCAGTCGCGCGGGGTTTTTCACCGGGGAGCTGTTTTTT. Amino acids: CASSRAGFFTGELFF. This sequence joins TRBV6-5 and TRBJ2-2; D possibly corresponds to TRBD2 (6 bases). Trimming shortened V by 5 bases and J by 4 bases, and 14 bases separated the two germline ends. The CDR3 contains 15 residues. From germline, CDR1 is MNHEY and CDR2 SVGAGI.

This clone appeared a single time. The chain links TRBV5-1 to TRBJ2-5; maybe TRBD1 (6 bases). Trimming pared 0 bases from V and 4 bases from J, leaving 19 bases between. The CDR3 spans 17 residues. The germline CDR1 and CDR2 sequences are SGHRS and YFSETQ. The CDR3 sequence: CASSLGIYTGRRETQYF. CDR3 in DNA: TGCGCCAGCAGCTTGGGAATATATACAGGGAGAAGAGAGACCCAGTACTTC. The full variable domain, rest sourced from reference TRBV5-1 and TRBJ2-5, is KAGVTQTPRYLIKTRGQQVTLSCSPISGHRSVSWYQQTPGQGLQFLFEYFSETQRNKGNFPGRFSGRQFSNSRSEMNVSTLELGDSALYLCASSLGIYTGRRETQYFGPGTRLLVL.